This is a list of T cell receptor beta chains from one sample in a study of T cells in Graves' hyperthyroidism and ophthalmopathy. TCRdb redid the calling of the multiplex PCR reads with MiXCR, one entry per CDR3 protein. The sample records roughly 500,000 distinct CDR3 sequences, under 60% being singletons. The sequencing sample was made of peripheral blood or thyroid tissue (not recorded which). Receptors were obtained from an adult woman with Graves' disease, either hyperthyroidism or ophthalmopathy (not recorded which). Both conserved end residues are part of each CDR3. The order of the fields is J gene, clone size, V gene, D gene, CDR3 protein, CDR3 DNA. A D gene is named only where the DNA matches it firmly. Rows give clone size only sometimes, using once, few, many, or a class for an expanded clone.

TRBJ1-2,once,TRBV10-3,.,CAISDGGRLYGYTF,TGTGCCATCAGTGATGGAGGGAGACTCTATGGCTACACCTTC
TRBJ1-5,.,TRBV6-1,.,CASSETGPQHF,TGTGCCAGCAGTGAGACAGGGCCCCAGCATTTT
TRBJ1-1,once,TRBV20-1,TRBD1,CSAGQGAHGYTEAFF,TGCAGTGCTGGGCAGGGGGCGCATGGCTACACTGAAGCTTTCTTT
TRBJ2-2,few,TRBV28,.,CASSGIKRRDNTGELFF,TGTGCCAGCAGCGGAATCAAAAGGCGCGATAACACCGGGGAGCTGTTTTTT
TRBJ2-7,many,TRBV6-1,.,CASGPFGQTEQYF,TGTGCCAGCGGACCCTTCGGACAGACCGAGCAGTACTTC
TRBJ2-7,many,TRBV2,TRBD2,CASSGGGEQYF,TGCGCCAGCAGTGGGGGGGGCGAGCAGTACTTC
TRBJ1-1,few,TRBV24-1,TRBD1,CATSDFSLRQGNTEAFF,TGTGCCACCAGTGATTTCTCCCTAAGACAGGGGAACACTGAAGCTTTCTTT
TRBJ1-6,many,TRBV7-8,.,CASSLMVSRLNSPLHF,TGTGCCAGCAGCTTAATGGTCTCCCGGCTCAATTCACCCCTCCACTTT
TRBJ1-2,many,TRBV12-3/TRBV12-4,.,CASSWTDSGYTF,TGTGCCAGCAGTTGGACGGACAGCGGCTACACCTTC
TRBJ1-2,many,TRBV20-1,TRBD1,CSARDIDRGPLYGYTF,TGCAGTGCTAGAGACATAGACAGGGGCCCTCTATATGGCTACACCTTC
TRBJ1-1,.,TRBV20-1,.,CSARRDGGGDTEAFF,TGCAGTGCTCGCCGGGACGGGGGAGGCGACACTGAAGCTTTCTTT
TRBJ1-6,.,TRBV7-9,.,CASNGPPGFPRSSYNSPLHF,TGTGCCAGCAACGGACCGCCAGGGTTTCCACGGAGCTCCTATAATTCACCCCTCCACTTT
TRBJ1-4,many,TRBV9,.,CASSGDIGEEKLFF,TGTGCCAGCAGCGGGGACATCGGTGAGGAAAAACTGTTTTTT
TRBJ2-1,.,TRBV28,.,CASSFPGEGYNEQFF,TGTGCCAGCAGTTTCCCAGGTGAGGGGTACAATGAGCAGTTCTTC
TRBJ2-2,many,TRBV10-3,TRBD2,CAIRGTSGRRGTGELFF,TGTGCCATCAGGGGGACTAGCGGGAGGCGCGGCACCGGGGAGCTGTTTTTT
TRBJ1-6,many,TRBV7-6,.,CASSLVRVGISPLHF,TGTGCCAGCAGCTTAGTACGGGTGGGCATTTCACCCCTCCACTTT
TRBJ2-1,.,TRBV19,TRBD2,CASSMTSANNEQFF,TGTGCCAGTAGCATGACTAGCGCTAACAATGAGCAGTTCTTC
TRBJ1-5,many,TRBV4-1,TRBD1,CASSQRDRSNQPQHF,TGCGCCAGCAGCCAGCGGGACAGAAGCAATCAGCCCCAGCATTTT
TRBJ2-7,.,TRBV18,.,CASSDRGKSYEQYF,TGTGCCAGCTCCGACCGGGGGAAGTCCTACGAGCAGTACTTC
TRBJ1-2,few,TRBV6-5,TRBD1,CASRTTSGTGDGYTF,TGTGCCAGCAGGACCACGTCCGGGACAGGGGATGGCTACACCTTC
TRBJ1-1,many,TRBV20-1,TRBD1,CSARDSQGGTEAFF,TGCAGTGCTCGGGACAGCCAGGGGGGCACTGAAGCTTTCTTT
TRBJ1-1,.,TRBV12-3/TRBV12-4,TRBD1,CASTKGGKAFF,TGTGCCAGCACTAAAGGGGGCAAAGCTTTCTTT
TRBJ2-7,.,TRBV5-5,.,CASSVGSYQGVYEQYF,TGTGCCAGCAGCGTCGGTTCATATCAGGGCGTGTACGAGCAGTACTTC
TRBJ1-6,many,TRBV9,.,CASSGTGLGSPLHF,TGTGCCAGCAGCGGAACAGGTCTGGGTTCACCCCTCCACTTT
TRBJ1-1,many,TRBV10-1,.,CASSERTGGDTEAFF,TGCGCCAGCAGTGAGCGGACGGGGGGGGACACTGAAGCTTTCTTT
TRBJ1-5,.,TRBV25-1,TRBD1,CANRGNQPQHF,TGTGCCAACAGGGGTAACCAGCCCCAGCATTTT
TRBJ2-5,.,TRBV7-2,.,CASSPRLAGSETQYF,TGTGCCAGCAGCCCAAGGCTGGCGGGCTCGGAGACCCAGTACTTC
TRBJ1-5,few,TRBV4-1,.,CASSPRPAGHYSNQPQHF,TGCGCCAGCAGCCCCCGTCCGGCAGGCCACTATAGCAATCAGCCCCAGCATTTT
TRBJ2-7,many,TRBV5-1,.,CASSAPDESRYEQYF,TGCGCCAGCAGCGCCCCGGATGAGTCAAGGTACGAGCAGTACTTC
TRBJ2-2,.,TRBV12-3/TRBV12-4,TRBD1,CASRDGTGVGELFF,TGTGCCAGCAGGGACGGGACAGGGGTGGGGGAGCTGTTTTTT
TRBJ2-2,many,TRBV5-1,TRBD1,CASSLGDSWTGELFF,TGCGCCAGCAGCTTGGGGGACAGTTGGACCGGGGAGCTGTTTTTT
TRBJ1-1,few,TRBV3-1,.,CASSQRGDTEAFF,TGTGCCAGCAGCCAAAGAGGAGACACTGAAGCTTTCTTT
TRBJ2-6,many,TRBV5-4,.,CASQKSGANVLTF,TGTGCCAGCCAAAAATCTGGGGCCAACGTCCTGACTTTC
TRBJ1-2,many,TRBV15,.,CATSREPGMGYGYTF,TGTGCCACCAGCAGAGAACCGGGGATGGGCTATGGCTACACCTTC
TRBJ1-5,.,TRBV4-2,.,CASSQDGTNQPQHF,TGTGCCAGCAGCCAAGATGGGACGAATCAGCCCCAGCATTTT
TRBJ1-4,few,TRBV15,.,CATSRARAKLFF,TGTGCCACCAGCAGGGCCAGGGCCAAACTGTTTTTT
TRBJ1-2,few,TRBV11-2,.,CASSLILGGIRYTF,TGTGCCAGCAGCTTGATCCTGGGAGGGATTCGCTACACCTTC